This T cell receptor (beta chain) is drawn from a study of identical twins (dated by TCRdb to 2016 to 2017). For context, the study as a whole: To test whether fetal clonotypes persist, this study deep-sequenced TCR alpha and beta repertoires from monozygotic twins, from unrelated adults of various ages, and from cord blood. To rule out contamination, replicate twin experiments were performed at different times with different library preparation protocols. Study-level results and caveats: The excess sharing between twins in beta out-of-frame sequences was weaker because fewer shared sequences reduced the signal-to-noise ratio. Fewer insertions were carried by abundant cord blood beta clonotypes; a weaker similar trend was observed in young adult naive repertoires, while no such trend was observed in memory repertoires. Out-of-frame TCR alpha sharing in monozygotic twins was systematically underestimated by recombination models, whereas sharing between unrelated individuals was in agreement with the recombination models. Because the same donors could not be followed over many years, the conclusions depended on cross-sectional statistical analysis. Compared with coincidental sharing between unrelated individuals, an excess of low generation-probability sequences was observed among out-of-frame TCR alpha sequences shared between twins. Zero-insertion analyses could be partly confounded by invariant T cells such as MAIT and iNKT, although diverse VJ usage argued against such confounding for most clonotypes.

Library preparation was by 5' RACE. TCRdb lists the instrument as Illumina HiSeq 2000. Template switching added a universal primer binding site, and the final cDNA carried a unique molecular identifier that allowed TCR cDNA molecules to be counted accurately. First-strand cDNA for TCR alpha and beta chains was synthesized from specific primers in the conserved constant-segment region. To control for contamination, every cDNA library was double barcoded, receiving both a SMART-Mk sample barcode and Illumina barcodes. Two successive PCR steps introduced TruSeq adapter sequences along with Illumina sample barcodes. The Illumina HiSeq platform was used with custom primers to sequence TCR alpha and beta cDNA libraries. The study's processing was this. Unique molecular identifiers were extracted from raw reads with MiGEC, and CDR3 positions were determined with MiXCR. Recombination models were inferred per individual with the repgenHMM and IGoR tools using an EM algorithm. Shared clonotype analysis was performed with the tcR package in R, normalizing sharing by the product of cloneset sizes. To study raw recombination free of thymic and clonal selection effects, out-of-frame nonproductive sequences were analyzed. TCRdb trimmed the raw reads at Q25, called clones with MiXCR and kept productive beta chains. For every CDR3 protein sequence, its rows merge into one entry that carries the most common genes and DNA. The V and J calls, along with clone size, are taken from TCRdb and not from the paper's own processing. The sample records about 530,000 distinct CDR3 sequences, 20% to 25% of which are singletons. Of the sample, roughly 0.5% falls within the top ten clones.

All donors were healthy Caucasians. Three pairs of female monozygotic twins, all aged about 18 to 30 years, were included in the twin cohort. Positive isolation kits from Invitrogen were used to isolate CD4+ and CD8+ T cell populations. Here V drops 1 base and J drops 5 bases, and the junction holds 11 bases not matched to any gene. The CDR3 has 17 amino acids, counting the end cysteine and phenylalanine. The kept DNA is CDR3 alone, 51 bases in frame from the first base. Looking up the germline V gene (reference sequence) yields CDR1 LNHNV and CDR2 YYDKDF. In regard to this clonotype: It lacks a known antigen. The sample holds no much larger clone one base away, and base qualities are not on file.

Another study also made use of these data, one on yellow fever vaccine responses in identical twins. Per the second study: According to the authors, in identical twins the way T cells responded to vaccination appeared partly convergent and partly personalized. The study precisely tracked vaccine-responding T cell clones in identical twins.

Source material: CD4+ T cells sorted from blood. This TCR was sampled from a woman under 30 in good health. The rearrangement joined TRBV15 to TRBJ2-7; a stretch of 10 junction bases matches TRBD2. CDR3 sequence: CATSRAATAGGPHEQYF. The nucleotides are TGTGCCACCAGCAGAGCCGCGACAGCGGGAGGGCCCCACGAGCAGTACTTC.